This T cell receptor (beta chain) emerged from a study of shared clonotypes between healthy human individuals. At the level of the study: The people who gave samples were two women and a few men aged 18 to 49. Whole-study findings and limits: The study found about 4.6% of naive CD4 clonotypes shared across several donors.

Comment on this clone: Its antigen is currently unknown.

The CDR3 covers 15 residues. V shed 2 bases and J 5 bases; nucleotides not matched to a gene: 5. Germline V CDR1 and CDR2: MDHEN, SYDVKM. Assay runs were performed at deep level. Sequencing was performed with immunoSEQ multiplex PCR; in TCRdb, only in-frame clones are kept and a portion is missing. Of 2 million to 2.5 million clones listed, about 95% are singletons. The chain combines TRBV28 with TRBJ1-5; 8 bases are shared with TRBD1. This sequence was found in a man younger than 35 in good health. Specimen: naive CD4+ T cells sorted from blood. Stated subset: CD45RA+ positively selected. Written as DNA, the CDR3 is TGTGCCAGCAGTTTAACAGGGGGAGTCTATCAGCCCCAGCATTTT. Its translation is CASSLTGGVYQPQHF.